The sequence of this T cell receptor (beta chain) was determined in a study of CD8 T cells in Susac syndrome. The multiple sclerosis controls comprised treatment-naive patients whose relapsing-remitting disease was stable or active. TEMRA cells were FACS-enriched, unlike CD8+ and CD4+ T cells, which were negatively isolated. Reverse transcription used roughly 0.45 to 1 ug RNA and random hexamers. TCR beta CDR3 was amplified by immunoSEQ covering 54 Vbeta and 13 Jbeta. TCRdb reanalysed the immunoSEQ multiplex PCR reads using MiXCR and keeps one entry per CDR3 protein. The data contain a few hundred thousand distinct CDR3 sequences, just under 95% of them seen just once; the ten biggest clones take up 0.082%. The V end lost 0 bases, the J end lost 0 bases, and 12 bases lay between the germline ends. Germline V gene lookup returns CDR1 MNHEY and CDR2 SVGAGI. This CDR3 is 17 amino acids long.

The receptor was derived from a human donor with multiple sclerosis. V gene TRBV6-5 combines with J gene TRBJ2-1; D is unresolved. Sequenced input: CD4+ T cells from PBMCs. The CDR3 sequence is CASSYSNGWSSYNEQFF. The CDR3 DNA reads TGTGCCAGCAGTTACTCGAATGGGTGGAGCTCCTACAATGAGCAGTTCTTC.